This TCR beta chain stems from a study of shared clonotypes between healthy human individuals. Whole-study results and caveats: With few donors, the genetic and exposure-history diversity represented was limited.

In germline, CDR1 is SGDLS, CDR2 YYNGEE. The V end lost 0 bases, the J end lost 7 bases, and 11 bases lay between the germline ends. The CDR3 is made up of 14 amino acids. TCRdb's table, derived via immunoSEQ multiplex PCR, lists solely in-frame clones and lacks some. Here the sample spans over a million clones, approximately 98% being singletons. As to this clone: Its antigen is unidentified.

This chain uses TRBV9 with TRBJ2-1; the D gene is possibly TRBD1 (5 bases). The clonotype comes from a man aged 25-45 years in good health. Sequencing was done on a sample of naive CD4+ T cells sorted from blood. As to subset: CD45RA+ positively selected. Written as DNA, the CDR3 is TGTGCCAGCAGCGTAGGGCAGGGTATTAATGAGCAGTTCTTC. The encoded protein is CASSVGQGINEQFF.